This T cell receptor beta chain came from a study of cytomegalovirus exposure and HLA in healthy donors. General study findings and limits: Reportedly, a later analysis found an Asian-associated ancestry cluster had fewer N-insertions than the approximately 640-donor mean. A previous analysis found most TCR beta V segments productive roughly 90% or roughly 30% of the time. Later examination showed HLA-associated TCR beta chains had greater clonal expansion than equally common others. The later analysis indicated that the majority of CMV-associated TCR beta chains appeared HLA-restricted.

The germline gives CDR1 SGDLS, CDR2 YYNGEE. Unmatched junction bases numbered 7, after V lost 6 bases and J lost 1 base. The CDR3 has 15 amino acids. The PCR employed 60 Vbeta primers together with 13 Jbeta primers. Generated by immunoSEQ multiplex PCR, the TCRdb table keeps only in-frame clones and is missing some. In total, the table holds some 120,000 clones. Details on this clone: Its antigen remains unknown.

J is TRBJ2-3 and V is TRBV9, with 8 bases lining up with TRBD2. The clonotype originates from a young man in good health and CMV-seronegative. Source material: PBMCs. CDR3: CASTPGGGGTDTQYF. Written as DNA, the CDR3 is TGTGCCAGCACCCCGGGGGGGGGAGGCACAGATACGCAGTATTTT.